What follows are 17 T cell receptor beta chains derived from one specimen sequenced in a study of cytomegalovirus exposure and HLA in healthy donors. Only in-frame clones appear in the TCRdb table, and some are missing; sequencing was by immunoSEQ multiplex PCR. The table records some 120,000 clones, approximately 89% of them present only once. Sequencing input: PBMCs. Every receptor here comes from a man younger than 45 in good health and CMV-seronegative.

The CDR3 region has the DNA TGCAGTGCTGCCACACAGGGGAATCACACCTTC. The encoded protein is CSAATQGNHTF. The V gene is TRBV20-1, the J gene TRBJ1-2; 7 bases agree with TRBD1. V shed 5 bases, J shed 12 bases, and the junction held 9 bases outside the gene matches. In germline, CDR1 is DFQATT, CDR2 SNEGSKA (reference sequence). The CDR3 totals 11 residues.

The CDR3: CASRRGNEQYF. The CDR3, as DNA: TGTGCCAGCAGACGGGGGAACGAGCAGTACTTC. The gene calls are TRBV6-5 and TRBJ2-7, with D tentatively TRBD2 (6 bases). This CDR3 is built from 11 residues. Germline values: CDR1 MNHEY, CDR2 SVGAGI. The V end lost 6 bases, the J end lost 5 bases, and 8 bases lay between the germline ends.

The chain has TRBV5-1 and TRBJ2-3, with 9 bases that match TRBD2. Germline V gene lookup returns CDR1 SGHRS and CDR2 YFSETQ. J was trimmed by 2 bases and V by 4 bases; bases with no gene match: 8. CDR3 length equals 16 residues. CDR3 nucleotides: TGCGCCAGCAGCCTAAGCGTAGCGGGGGACACAGATACGCAGTATTTT. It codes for CASSLSVAGDTDTQYF. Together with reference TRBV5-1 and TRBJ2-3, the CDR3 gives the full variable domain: KAGVTQTPRYLIKTRGQQVTLSCSPISGHRSVSWYQQTPGQGLQFLFEYFSETQRNKGNFPGRFSGRQFSNSRSEMNVSTLELGDSALYLCASSLSVAGDTDTQYFGPGTRLTVL.

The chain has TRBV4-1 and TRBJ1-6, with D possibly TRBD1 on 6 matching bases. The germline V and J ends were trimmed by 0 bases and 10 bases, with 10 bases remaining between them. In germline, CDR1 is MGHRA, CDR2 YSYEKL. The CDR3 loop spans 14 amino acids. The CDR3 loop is CASSQDARGSPLHF. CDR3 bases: TGCGCCAGCAGCCAAGATGCCAGGGGATCACCCCTCCACTTT.

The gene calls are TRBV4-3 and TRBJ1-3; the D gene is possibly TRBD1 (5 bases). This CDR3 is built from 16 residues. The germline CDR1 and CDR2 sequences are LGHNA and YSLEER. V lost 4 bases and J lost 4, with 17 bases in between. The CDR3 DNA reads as TGCGCCAGCAGCCCATCCAGGGCAGACTGGGGAAACACCATATATTTT. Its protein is CASSPSRADWGNTIYF.

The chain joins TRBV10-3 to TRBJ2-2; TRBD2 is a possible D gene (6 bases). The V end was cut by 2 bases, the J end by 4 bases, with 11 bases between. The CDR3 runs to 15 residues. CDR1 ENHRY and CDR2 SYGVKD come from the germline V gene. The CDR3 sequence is CAISESQGGTGELFF. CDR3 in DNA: TGTGCCATCAGTGAGAGCCAGGGAGGCACCGGGGAGCTGTTTTTT.

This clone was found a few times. The CDR3 DNA reads as TGTGCCAGCAGCCCTCCGGGACAGGGGCTCTACGAGCAGTACTTC. This encodes CASSPPGQGLYEQYF. J is TRBJ2-7 and V is TRBV7-6, with 10 bases fitting TRBD1. The CDR3 length is 15 residues. Trimming cost V 5 bases and J 3 bases; bases outside gene matches: 7. Germline assignment: CDR1 SGHVS and CDR2 FNYEAQ.

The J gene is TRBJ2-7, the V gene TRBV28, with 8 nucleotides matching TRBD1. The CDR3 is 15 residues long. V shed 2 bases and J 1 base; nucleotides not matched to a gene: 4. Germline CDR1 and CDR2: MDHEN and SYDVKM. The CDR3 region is CASSLGDRQSYEQYF. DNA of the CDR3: TGTGCCAGCAGTTTAGGGGACAGGCAGTCCTACGAGCAGTACTTC.

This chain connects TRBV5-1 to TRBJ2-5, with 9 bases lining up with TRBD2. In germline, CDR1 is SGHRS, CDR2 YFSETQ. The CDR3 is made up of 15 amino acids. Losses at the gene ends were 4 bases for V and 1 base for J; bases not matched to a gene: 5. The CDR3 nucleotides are TGCGCCAGCAGCGAAAGCGGGGGGCCCCAAGAGACCCAGTACTTC. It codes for CASSESGGPQETQYF.

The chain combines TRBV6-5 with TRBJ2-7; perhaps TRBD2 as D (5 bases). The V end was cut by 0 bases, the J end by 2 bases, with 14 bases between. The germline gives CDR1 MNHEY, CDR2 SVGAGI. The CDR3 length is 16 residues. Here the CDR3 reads CASSYSGDGPPYEQYF. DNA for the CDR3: TGTGCCAGCAGTTACTCGGGAGATGGGCCTCCCTACGAGCAGTACTTC.

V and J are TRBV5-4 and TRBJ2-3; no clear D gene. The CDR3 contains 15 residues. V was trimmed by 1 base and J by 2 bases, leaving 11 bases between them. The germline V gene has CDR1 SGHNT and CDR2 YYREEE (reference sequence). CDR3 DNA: TGTGCCAGCAGCTTGTACAGAGCTTTCACAGATACGCAGTATTTT. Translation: CASSLYRAFTDTQYF.

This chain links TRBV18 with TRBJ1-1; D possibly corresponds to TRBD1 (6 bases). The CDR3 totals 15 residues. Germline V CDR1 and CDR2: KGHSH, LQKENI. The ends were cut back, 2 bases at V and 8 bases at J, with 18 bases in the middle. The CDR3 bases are TGTGCCAGCTCACCAGGCAGACAGGTACAAGAGGAAGCTTTCTTT. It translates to CASSPGRQVQEEAFF.

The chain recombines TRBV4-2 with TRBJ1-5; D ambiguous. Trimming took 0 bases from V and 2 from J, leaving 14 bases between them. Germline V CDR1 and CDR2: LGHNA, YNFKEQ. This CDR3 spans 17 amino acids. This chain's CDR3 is CASSQDVSQNGNQPQHF. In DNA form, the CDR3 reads TGTGCCAGCAGCCAAGATGTATCGCAGAATGGCAATCAGCCCCAGCATTTT.

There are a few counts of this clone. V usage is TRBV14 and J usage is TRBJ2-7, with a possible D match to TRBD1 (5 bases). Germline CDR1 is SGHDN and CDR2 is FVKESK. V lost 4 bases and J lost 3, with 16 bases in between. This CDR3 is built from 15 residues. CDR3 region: CASSPAGRAGYEQYF. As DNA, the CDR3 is TGTGCCAGCAGCCCCGCAGGCAGGGCAGGCTACGAGCAGTACTTC.

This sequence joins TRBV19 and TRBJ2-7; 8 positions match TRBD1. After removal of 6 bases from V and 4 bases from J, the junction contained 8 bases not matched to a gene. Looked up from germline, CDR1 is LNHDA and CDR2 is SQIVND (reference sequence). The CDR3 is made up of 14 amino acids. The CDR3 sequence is CASSPGRQGYEQYF. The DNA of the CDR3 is TGTGCCAGTAGCCCTGGCCGACAGGGGTACGAGCAGTACTTC.

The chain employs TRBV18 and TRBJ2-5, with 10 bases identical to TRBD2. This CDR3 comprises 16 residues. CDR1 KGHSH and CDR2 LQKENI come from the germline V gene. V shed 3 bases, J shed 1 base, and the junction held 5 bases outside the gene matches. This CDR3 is CASSPRSSGGQETQYF. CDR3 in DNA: TGTGCCAGCTCACCTAGGTCTAGCGGGGGCCAAGAGACCCAGTACTTC.

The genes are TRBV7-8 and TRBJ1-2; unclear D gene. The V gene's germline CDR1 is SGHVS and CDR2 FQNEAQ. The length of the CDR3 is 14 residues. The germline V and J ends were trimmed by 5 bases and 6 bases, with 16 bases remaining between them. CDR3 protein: CASSLLGGRNGYTF. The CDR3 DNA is TGTGCCAGCAGCCTTCTTGGAGGGAGGAATGGCTACACCTTC.